This is a list of T cell receptor beta chains from one sample in a study of CD8 T cells in Susac syndrome. Each CDR3 protein is one row after TCRdb ran MiXCR on the immunoSEQ multiplex PCR reads. The data show approximately 300,000 distinct CDR3 sequences, with over 75% seen just once and around 0.21% held by the top ten. The sample taken for sequencing was CD8+ T cells from PBMCs. These receptor sequences come from a human donor with multiple sclerosis. The conserved cysteine and the conserved F or W are not part of the CDR3 here.

TRBV7-8,TRBJ1-1,12,ASSLLQERTEAF
TRBV27,TRBJ1-2,14,ASTPLGPEYNYGYT
TRBV28,TRBJ2-5,12,ASSFSANQETQY
TRBV5-6,TRBJ2-1,14,ASSLDGPSSYNEQF
TRBV25-1,TRBJ2-6,19,ASSEGTRRGEEPAGANVLT
TRBV12-3/TRBV12-4,TRBJ2-5,16,ASSLEVLDPRSQETQY
TRBV6-2/TRBV6-3,TRBJ2-1,13,ASSYWTSGSHEQF
TRBV30,TRBJ1-5,11,AWSGDAGQPQH
TRBV5-4,TRBJ2-3,14,ASSLPGQEATDTQY
TRBV3-1,TRBJ2-7,12,ASSQYRGTYEQY
TRBV27,TRBJ2-7,12,ASSLGRTSYEQY
TRBV20-1,TRBJ2-4,11,SDREVVKNIQY
TRBV7-9,TRBJ2-7,12,ASRQSGSGYEQY
TRBV10-3,TRBJ2-7,11,AIMGQTNYEQY
TRBV14,TRBJ2-1,12,ASSQFTSENEQF
TRBV20-1,TRBJ1-5,15,SAKLPGQLYSNQPQH
TRBV20-1,TRBJ2-7,13,SARDIVAETYEQY
TRBV19,TRBJ1-5,10,ASSYVNQPQH
TRBV19,TRBJ1-1,13,ASSTGTGIGTEAF
TRBV6-2/TRBV6-3,TRBJ1-1,10,ASSYPAGEAF
TRBV12-3/TRBV12-4,TRBJ2-7,12,ASSFEQGSYEQY
TRBV5-1,TRBJ2-2,13,ASRSGTSGTGELF
TRBV27,TRBJ2-7,16,ASSLSGTSGSFSYEQY
TRBV20-1,TRBJ2-3,13,SAITSGTGTDTQY
TRBV28,TRBJ2-3,11,ASKASVTDTQY
TRBV6-2/TRBV6-3,TRBJ2-2,13,ASSYFQGNTGELF
TRBV7-8,TRBJ2-7,13,ASSPSGPSSYEQY
TRBV4-3,TRBJ2-2,14,ASSQPSDANTGELF
TRBV7-2,TRBJ2-7,14,ASSHPQYDPDYEQY
TRBV5-5,TRBJ2-1,13,ASSLSRGRRDEQF
TRBV6-5,TRBJ1-1,13,ASSYYWGSSTEAF
TRBV9,TRBJ1-5,12,ASSPTGASQPQH
TRBV27,TRBJ1-5,13,ASSPMTGQGQPQH
TRBV14,TRBJ2-7,13,ASSQAQGVPYEQY
TRBV15,TRBJ2-2,13,ATSVTGVYTGELF
TRBV4-1,TRBJ2-2,17,ASSQDPGLAPFNTGELF
TRBV28,TRBJ2-3,13,ASSYRQGGTDTQY
TRBV5-5,TRBJ1-1,13,ASNPPRKGGTEAF